This TCR beta chain was retrieved from a study of shared clonotypes between healthy human individuals. Study in general: CD4 naive and memory got three plates each, CD8 naive two, CD8 memory one.

Some clones are missing from TCRdb's copy, which holds only in-frame ones; the method was immunoSEQ multiplex PCR. The sample lists roughly 2,000,000 clones; about 95% were seen once. CD45RO-negative CD8 cells positively selected for CCR7 made up the naive population, which excluded terminally differentiated effector memory CD45RA+ cells. The CDR3 contains 19 residues. Between the trimmed V and J ends, which lost 0 bases and 1 base, there was a span of 22 bases. Germline V gives CDR1 MGHRA, CDR2 YSYEKL. Notes on this clone: As yet, its antigen is unknown.

General study results and limits: Naive subsets usually exceeded memory subsets in estimated richness.

The sequenced sample was naive CD8+ T cells sorted from blood. This chain uses TRBV4-1 with TRBJ2-7; D call uncertain. This receptor was taken from a man aged 18 to 35 in good health. In DNA, the CDR3 is TGCGCCAGCAGCCAAGATCAGGTCCAGTTTTTAGGGTTTTCCTACGAGCAGTACTTC. Residues: CASSQDQVQFLGFSYEQYF.